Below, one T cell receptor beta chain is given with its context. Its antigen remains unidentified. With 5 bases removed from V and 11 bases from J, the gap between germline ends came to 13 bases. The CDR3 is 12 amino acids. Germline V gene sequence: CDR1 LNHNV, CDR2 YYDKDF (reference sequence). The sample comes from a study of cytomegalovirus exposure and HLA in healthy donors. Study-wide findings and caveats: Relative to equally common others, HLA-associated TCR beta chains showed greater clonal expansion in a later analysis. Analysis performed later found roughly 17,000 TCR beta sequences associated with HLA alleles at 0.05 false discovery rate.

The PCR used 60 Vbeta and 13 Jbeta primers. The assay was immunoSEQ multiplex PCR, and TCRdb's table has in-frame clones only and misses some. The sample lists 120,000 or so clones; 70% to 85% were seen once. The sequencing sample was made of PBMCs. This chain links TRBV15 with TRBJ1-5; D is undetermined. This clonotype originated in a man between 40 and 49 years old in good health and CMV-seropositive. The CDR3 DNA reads TGTGCCACCAGCCCGGAGGGTATGTCCCAGCATTTT. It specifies CATSPEGMSQHF.